The 24 T cell receptor beta chains below come from one sample, sequenced in a study of beta chain features in type 1 diabetes. Sequencing targeted expressed TCRB transcripts, as all isolated RNA had been reverse transcribed. Clones were read by immunoSEQ multiplex PCR, and TCRdb kept only the in-frame ones, dropping some. This table has fewer than 400,000 clones, under 8.5% appearing once. What was sequenced was central memory CD4+ T cells from blood. The receptors derive from a woman aged 18 to 35 in good health.

In this sample, this clone turned up a few times. The chain couples TRBV18 to TRBJ2-7, with no clear D. The CDR3 consists of 13 residues. V lost 3 bases, J lost 6 bases, and 12 bases lay in between. Germline lookup yields CDR1 KGHSH and CDR2 LQKENI. The CDR3 DNA follows: TGTGCCAGCTCACCGGTCAAACAGAGCGAGCAGTACTTC. This codes for CASSPVKQSEQYF.

The table lists this clone with many counts. The chain joins TRBV28 to TRBJ2-1; D not resolved. CDR1 is MDHEN and CDR2 is SYDVKM in the germline V gene. This CDR3 is built from 14 residues. The V end was cut by 7 bases, the J end by 6 bases, with 16 bases between. The chain's CDR3 is CASTSVGLTNEQFF. CDR3 bases: TGTGCCAGCACGAGTGTAGGGCTGACCAATGAGCAGTTCTTC.

The V gene is TRBV7-3, the J gene TRBJ2-7, with 9 positions matching TRBD1. Germline V gives CDR1 SGHTA, CDR2 FQGTGA. CDR3 size: 13 residues. Trimming removed 5 bases from V and 7 bases from J; junction bases left unmatched: 6. CDR3 in DNA: TGTGCCAGCAGCCAAGGACAGGGGAAAGAGCAGTACTTC. It is translated as CASSQGQGKEQYF.

A remark on this clone: The same CDR3 arises from other DNA sequences in this sample as well. This chain joins TRBV4-1 and TRBJ2-3; possibly TRBD2 for D (6 bases). Germline lookup yields CDR1 MGHRA and CDR2 YSYEKL. V lost 3 bases, J lost 2 bases, and 9 bases lay in between. The CDR3 covers 14 residues. Written as DNA, the CDR3 is TGCGCCAGCAGCCAGGGACTGAACACAGATACGCAGTATTTT. Amino acids: CASSQGLNTDTQYF.

This clone was counted once. The chain joins TRBV7-9 to TRBJ1-2, with D uncertain. The germline gives CDR1 SEHNR, CDR2 FQNEAQ (reference sequence). Trimming took off 1 base at V and 0 bases at J, with 6 bases between the two ends. The CDR3 is 14 residues long. The CDR3 DNA follows: TGTGCCAGCAGCTTAGGAAGCACTAACTATGGCTACACCTTC. It encodes CASSLGSTNYGYTF.

This clone has more than one count but fewer than ten. V gene TRBV21-1 combines with J gene TRBJ2-3; no DNA check was done on the table's D call, TRBD2. TRBV21-1 is designated a pseudogene. The CDR3 runs to 15 residues. The CDR3 here is CASSKGSSLADTQYF. The CDR3, as DNA: TGTGCCAGCAGCAAAGGGAGCTCCCTAGCGGATACGCAGTATTTT.

The gene calls are TRBV18 and TRBJ2-1; D remains ambiguous. V was pared by 3 bases and J by 8 bases, with 11 bases between. The CDR3 spans 13 residues. Germline V gene data show CDR1 as KGHSH and CDR2 as LQKENI. The CDR3 nucleotides are TGTGCCAGCTCACCGTCCCGAGAGGATGAGCAGTTCTTC. Residues: CASSPSREDEQFF.

V usage is TRBV7-2 and J usage is TRBJ2-5; maybe TRBD1 (5 bases). From germline, CDR1 is SGHTA and CDR2 FQGNSA. The CDR3 runs to 15 residues. Trimming took off 5 bases at V and 2 bases at J, with 15 bases between the two ends. The CDR3 bases are TGTGCCAGCAGCCTATTGGGGCCGAGTCAAGAGACCCAGTACTTC. It translates to CASSLLGPSQETQYF.

The chain links TRBV7-6 to TRBJ2-7, with D unresolved. The ends were cut back, 5 bases at V and 3 bases at J, with 11 bases in the middle. Germline CDR1 SGHVS, CDR2 FNYEAQ. The CDR3 covers 13 residues. The CDR3 coding sequence is TGTGCCAGCAGCGCACGTCCTCTCTACGAGCAGTACTTC. It encodes CASSARPLYEQYF.

This clone appeared a few times. Additional DNA sequences in this sample encode the identical CDR3. The V gene is TRBV5-1, the J gene TRBJ2-3; D unresolved. Germline V lookup: CDR1 SGHRS, CDR2 YFSETQ. The V gene lost 0 bases and the J gene lost 0 bases, with 8 bases spanning the gap. The CDR3 has 15 residues. CDR3 in amino acids: CASSLDGRSTDTQYF. The CDR3, as DNA: TGCGCCAGCAGCTTGGACGGGCGGAGCACAGATACGCAGTATTTT.

The chain uses TRBV5-4 and TRBJ1-2; 9 bases fit TRBD1. The CDR3 is 15 amino acids. Germline loops: CDR1 SGHNT, CDR2 YYREEE (reference sequence). Trimming at V came to 3 bases and at J to 6 bases, leaving 9 bases not matched to a gene. CDR3 protein: CASSSTGGGRNGYTF. The CDR3 DNA reads as TGTGCCAGCAGCTCCACAGGGGGCGGCAGGAATGGCTACACCTTC.

Concerning this clone itself: A much larger clone lies one base from this, so it may be a read error. For the CDR3, the DNA is TGTGCCAGCAGCCGGGACGGGAACACTGAAGCTTTCTTT. This encodes CASSRDGNTEAFF. J is TRBJ1-1 and V is TRBV7-2; D is perhaps TRBD1 (5 bases). The germline CDR1 and CDR2 sequences are SGHTA and FQGNSA. Trimming took off 5 bases at V and 1 base at J, with 8 bases between the two ends. The CDR3 sequence is 13 residues long.

CDR3 sequence reads: CASSRASEQYF. The CDR3 region has the DNA TGTGCCAGCAGTCGGGCATCCGAGCAGTACTTC. The gene calls are TRBV6-5 and TRBJ2-7; D not certain. This CDR3 has 11 residues. With 5 bases removed from V and 6 bases from J, the gap between germline ends came to 8 bases. Germline lookup yields CDR1 MNHEY and CDR2 SVGAGI.

This clone came up many times. The same CDR3 also results from other DNA sequences found in this sample. This rearrangement joins TRBV14 to TRBJ2-1, with 11 bases identical to TRBD2. Germline V gene data show CDR1 as SGHDN and CDR2 as FVKESK. V shed 4 bases and J 6 bases; nucleotides not matched to a gene: 2. The CDR3 is 14 amino acids. The DNA for the CDR3 is TGTGCCAGCAGCCCGCTAGCGGGAGGCAATGAGCAGTTCTTC. Its translation: CASSPLAGGNEQFF.

The rearrangement uses TRBV7-8 and TRBJ1-1; perhaps TRBD1 as D (5 bases). The V gene's germline CDR1 is SGHVS and CDR2 FQNEAQ. The V end was cut by 2 bases, the J end by 4 bases, with 14 bases between. This CDR3 spans 15 amino acids. CDR3 coding DNA: TGTGCCAGCAGCTTATTGCGGGGGTTGGGCACTGAAGCTTTCTTT. Protein sequence: CASSLLRGLGTEAFF.

This clone was picked up a small number of times. The chain combines TRBV4-3 with TRBJ2-3; D is undetermined. V was pared by 1 base and J by 6 bases, with 14 bases between. Germline V gene lookup returns CDR1 LGHNA and CDR2 YSLEER. CDR3 length: 15 amino acids. The CDR3: CASSQAVFTADTQYF. DNA for the CDR3: TGCGCCAGCAGCCAAGCAGTCTTCACTGCGGATACGCAGTATTTT.

V usage is TRBV19 and J usage is TRBJ1-1; 9 bases fit TRBD1. The germline V gene has CDR1 LNHDA and CDR2 SQIVND (reference sequence). The V gene end was trimmed by 3 bases and the J gene end by 2 bases; junction bases not matched to a gene: 7. The CDR3 has 16 amino acids. The CDR3 DNA follows: TGTGCCAGTAGTATGGCCCTAACAGGGGGCAACACTGAAGCTTTCTTT. This gives the protein CASSMALTGGNTEAFF.

This clone was detected only a few times. The chain employs TRBV15 and TRBJ2-1, with a possible D match to TRBD2 (5 bases). Trimming pared 0 bases from V and 2 bases from J, leaving 14 bases between. This CDR3 contains 17 residues. Germline loops: CDR1 LNHNV, CDR2 YYDKDF (reference sequence). CDR3 sequence (DNA): TGTGCCACCAGCAGAGATTGGGGTGGCGGGCCCTACAATGAGCAGTTCTTC. Translating gives CATSRDWGGGPYNEQFF.

The V gene is TRBV11-3, the J gene TRBJ1-2; D is ambiguous. The CDR3 spans 12 residues. Per germline, CDR1 SGHNT and CDR2 YENEEA. V lost 1 base and J lost 5, with 5 bases in between. CDR3 protein: CASSLGGYGYTF. CDR3 bases: TGTGCCAGCAGCTTAGGTGGATATGGCTACACCTTC.

This rearrangement joins TRBV7-9 to TRBJ2-5, with D hard to call. Trimming stripped 3 bases from V and 5 bases from J, with 10 bases between. From germline, CDR1 is SEHNR and CDR2 FQNEAQ (reference sequence). The CDR3 spans 13 residues. The CDR3 DNA is TGTGCCAGCAGCTTTTCGGGTGGGGAGACCCAGTACTTC. It translates to CASSFSGGETQYF.

This clone was detected many times. With a much larger clone just one base away, this may be a read error. The chain recombines TRBV28 with TRBJ2-6; D gene uncertain. V lost 5 bases to trimming and J lost 0 bases, with 5 bases between them. The germline CDR1 and CDR2 sequences are MDHEN and SYDVKM. This CDR3 spans 14 amino acids. This chain's CDR3 is CASSRNSGANVLTF. The CDR3 coding sequence is TGTGCCAGCAGTCGGAACTCTGGGGCCAACGTCCTGACTTTC.

There are a few counts of this clone. The chain employs TRBV4-2 and TRBJ2-4; TRBD1 matches 10 bases. J was trimmed by 1 base and V by 3 bases; bases with no gene match: 3. CDR1 is LGHNA and CDR2 is YNFKEQ in the germline V gene. The CDR3 has 16 residues. The CDR3, as DNA: TGTGCCAGCAGCCAGGGGACAGGGGCGGCCAAAAACATTCAGTACTTC. Its translation is CASSQGTGAAKNIQYF.

The chain has TRBV7-2 and TRBJ2-1; either TRBD1 or TRBD2 may fit D (5 bases each). The CDR3 loop spans 13 amino acids. Germline loops: CDR1 SGHTA, CDR2 FQGNSA. V was cut by 3 bases and J by 9 bases, with 12 bases left in between. The CDR3 spells CASSFGHRGEQFF. The DNA for the CDR3 is TGTGCCAGCAGCTTTGGACACCGGGGTGAGCAGTTCTTC.

This clone was seen a few times. The V and J genes are TRBV5-1 and TRBJ2-1; D remains unclear. Trimming removed 4 bases from V and 10 bases from J, with 15 bases in between. The germline V gene encodes CDR1 SGHRS and CDR2 YFSETQ. There are 13 residues in the CDR3. The CDR3 protein is CASSIMEGYEQFF. For the CDR3, the DNA is TGCGCCAGCAGCATTATGGAAGGGTACGAGCAGTTCTTC.